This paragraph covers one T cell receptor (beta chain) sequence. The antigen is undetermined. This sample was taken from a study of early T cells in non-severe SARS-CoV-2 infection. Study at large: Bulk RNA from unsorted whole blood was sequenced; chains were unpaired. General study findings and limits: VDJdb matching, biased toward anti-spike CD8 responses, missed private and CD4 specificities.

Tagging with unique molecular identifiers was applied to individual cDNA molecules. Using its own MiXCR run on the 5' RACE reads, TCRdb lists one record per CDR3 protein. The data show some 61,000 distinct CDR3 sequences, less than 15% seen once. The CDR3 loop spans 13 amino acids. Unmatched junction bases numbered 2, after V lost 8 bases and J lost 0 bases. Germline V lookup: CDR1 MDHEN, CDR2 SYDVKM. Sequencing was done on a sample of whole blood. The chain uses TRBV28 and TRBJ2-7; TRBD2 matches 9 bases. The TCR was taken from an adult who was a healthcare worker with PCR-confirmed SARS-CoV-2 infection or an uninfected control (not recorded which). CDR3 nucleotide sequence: TGTGCCAGCGAACTAGCGGGCTCCTACGAGCAGTACTTC. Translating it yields CASELAGSYEQYF. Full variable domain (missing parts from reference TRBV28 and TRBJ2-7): DVKVTQSSRYLVKRTGEKVFLECVQDMDHENMFWYRQDPGLGLRLIYFSYDVKMKEKGDIPEGYSVSREKKERFSLILESASTNQTSMYLCASELAGSYEQYFGPGTRLTVT.